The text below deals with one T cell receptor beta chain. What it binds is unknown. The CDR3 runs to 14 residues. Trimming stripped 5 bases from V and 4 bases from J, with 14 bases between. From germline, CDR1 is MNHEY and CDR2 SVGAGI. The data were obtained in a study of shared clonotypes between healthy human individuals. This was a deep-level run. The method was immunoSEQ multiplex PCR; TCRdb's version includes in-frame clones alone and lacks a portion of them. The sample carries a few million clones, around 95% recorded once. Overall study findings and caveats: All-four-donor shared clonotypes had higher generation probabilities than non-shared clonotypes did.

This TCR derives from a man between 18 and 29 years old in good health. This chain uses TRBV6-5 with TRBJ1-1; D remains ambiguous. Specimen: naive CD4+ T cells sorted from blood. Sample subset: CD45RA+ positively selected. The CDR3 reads CASSPYFGVTEAFF. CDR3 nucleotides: TGTGCCAGCAGTCCATATTTCGGGGTCACTGAAGCTTTCTTT.